The present entry profiles one T cell receptor beta chain with its context. The antigen is not known. The sample originates from a study of shared clonotypes between healthy human individuals. Germline CDR1 is SNHLY and CDR2 is FYNNEI. CDR3 size: 12 residues. V was clipped by 7 bases and J by 4 bases, with 10 bases between them. Adult donors, all healthy and HIV-negative, had no recent acute infections or vaccinations. Study-wide points: Enrolling few donors narrowed the genetic and exposure-history diversity that was represented. How much donors shared clonotypes was expected to be affected by sequencing depth. Compared with clonotypes that all four donors shared, non-shared clonotypes had lower generation probabilities.

Measured with immunoSEQ multiplex PCR; TCRdb has only the in-frame clones, and not every one. The sample includes about 1.1 million clones, approximately 78% of them seen just once. This chain joins TRBV2 and TRBJ1-2, with D tentatively TRBD1 (5 bases). The clonotype comes from a man between 18 and 35 years old in good health. Some clones in this sample may be carry-over from other donors' samples. The source material was memory CD4+ T cells from PBMCs. Subset specified: CD45RA-negative fraction. CDR3 loop: CASTGQFYGYTF. CDR3 DNA sequence: TGTGCCAGCACGGGGCAGTTCTATGGCTACACCTTC.